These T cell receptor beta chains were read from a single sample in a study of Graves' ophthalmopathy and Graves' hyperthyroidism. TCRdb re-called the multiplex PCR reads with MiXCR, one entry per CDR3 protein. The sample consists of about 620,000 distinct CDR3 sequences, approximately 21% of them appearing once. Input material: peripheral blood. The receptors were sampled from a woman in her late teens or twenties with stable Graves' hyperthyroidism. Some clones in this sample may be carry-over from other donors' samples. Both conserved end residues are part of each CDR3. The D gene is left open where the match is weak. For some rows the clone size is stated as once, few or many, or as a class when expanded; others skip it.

DNA: TGTGCCAGCAGTTACTCTGGGGGCCAAGCTTTCTTT; CDR3: CASSYSGGQAFF; D: .; J: TRBJ1-1; V: TRBV6-5; size: .
DNA: TGCGCCAGCAGCCATCTTCTAGCGGGAACTCACGAGCAGTACTTC; CDR3: CASSHLLAGTHEQYF; D: TRBD2; J: TRBJ2-7; V: TRBV4-1; size: few
DNA: TGTGCCAGCAGCGTAGAAGGCAGGGCCGGCACTGAAGCTTTCTTT; CDR3: CASSVEGRAGTEAFF; D: .; J: TRBJ1-1; V: TRBV9; size: few
DNA: TGTGCCAGCAGTGAAGAGCTTTACAGGGAGACCCAGTACTTC; CDR3: CASSEELYRETQYF; D: .; J: TRBJ2-5; V: TRBV6-1; size: many
DNA: TGTGCCAGCAGCCAAGGGGGAGGGATCGGTAGATACTACACCTTC; CDR3: CASSQGGGIGRYYTF; D: .; J: TRBJ1-2; V: TRBV6-1; size: many
DNA: TGTGCCAGCAGTTTGCCTAGCGGGAGCTCAGAGACCCAGTACTTC; CDR3: CASSLPSGSSETQYF; D: TRBD2; J: TRBJ2-5; V: TRBV28; size: many
DNA: TGTGCCAGCAGCCAGCAGTTCGGAAGGGCGGGGGCCAACGTCCTGACTTTC; CDR3: CASSQQFGRAGANVLTF; D: .; J: TRBJ2-6; V: TRBV11-2; size: many
DNA: TGTGCCAGCAGCTTATGGGGGCAAGACACCGGGGAGCTGTTTTTT; CDR3: CASSLWGQDTGELFF; D: .; J: TRBJ2-2; V: TRBV11-2; size: once
DNA: TGCAGTGCTAGGCCCTATATCTCTGGGGCCAACGTCCTGACTTTC; CDR3: CSARPYISGANVLTF; D: .; J: TRBJ2-6; V: TRBV20-1; size: many
DNA: TGCAGTGCCCGGGGACCGCCTTCCTCTGGAAACACCATATATTTT; CDR3: CSARGPPSSGNTIYF; D: .; J: TRBJ1-3; V: TRBV20-1; size: many
DNA: TGTGCCAGCAGTGAAAGGGGAGGCAATCAGCCCCAGCATTTT; CDR3: CASSERGGNQPQHF; D: .; J: TRBJ1-5; V: TRBV6-1; size: many
DNA: TGTGCCACCAGCATAGGGGGAAGAGAAGCTTTCTTT; CDR3: CATSIGGREAFF; D: .; J: TRBJ1-1; V: TRBV15; size: many
DNA: TGCGCCAGCAGCTTGGGACAAGTACTAACTGAAGCTTTCTTT; CDR3: CASSLGQVLTEAFF; D: .; J: TRBJ1-1; V: TRBV5-1; size: many
DNA: TGTGCCAGCAGCCCCTTCACGGGGGTGGCCACCGGGGAGCTGTTTTTT; CDR3: CASSPFTGVATGELFF; D: .; J: TRBJ2-2; V: TRBV7-8; size: once
DNA: TGTGCCAGCAGTTACGCAGGGACAGAGACCCAGTACTTC; CDR3: CASSYAGTETQYF; D: .; J: TRBJ2-5; V: TRBV12-3/TRBV12-4; size: many
DNA: TGTGCCAGCAGTCCCCGTGGAGTCATGAACACTGAAGCTTTCTTT; CDR3: CASSPRGVMNTEAFF; D: .; J: TRBJ1-1; V: TRBV12-3/TRBV12-4; size: many
DNA: TGCAGTGCGACACAGGGGGTTGACGAGCAGTACTTC; CDR3: CSATQGVDEQYF; D: TRBD1; J: TRBJ2-7; V: TRBV20-1; size: .
DNA: TGTGCCAGCAAGCGGGACAACTTCCTCGTCTGGGACTATGGCTACACCTTC; CDR3: CASKRDNFLVWDYGYTF; D: .; J: TRBJ1-2; V: TRBV12-3/TRBV12-4; size: many
DNA: TGCAGTGCTATTGGGGATGAAGCTTTCTTT; CDR3: CSAIGDEAFF; D: .; J: TRBJ1-1; V: TRBV20-1; size: many
DNA: TGTGCCTGGAGTACATTAACAGGATACTATGGCTACACCTTC; CDR3: CAWSTLTGYYGYTF; D: .; J: TRBJ1-2; V: TRBV30; size: many
DNA: TGTGCCAGCAGTAACCCGGGACTAGCGGGGGGGGGCATTCAGTACTTC; CDR3: CASSNPGLAGGGIQYF; D: TRBD2; J: TRBJ2-4; V: TRBV6-5; size: few
DNA: TGTGCCAGCAGTTCGGACACCTCATTGAAGCTTAACGAGCAGTACTTC; CDR3: CASSSDTSLKLNEQYF; D: .; J: TRBJ2-7; V: TRBV6-5; size: .
DNA: TGTGCCAGTAGGAGCGGTGGAGTCTCCTACCTGTACACTGACGCTTTCTTT; CDR3: CASRSGGVSYLYTDAFF; D: .; J: TRBJ1-1; V: TRBV19; size: .
DNA: TGTGCCAGCAGTTTTGTCGGTTCTGGAAACACCATATATTTT; CDR3: CASSFVGSGNTIYF; D: .; J: TRBJ1-3; V: TRBV12-3/TRBV12-4; size: many
DNA: TGTGCCAGCACCAAGACGGGGGCGAGTCAGCCCCAGCATTTT; CDR3: CASTKTGASQPQHF; D: .; J: TRBJ1-5; V: TRBV6-1; size: many
DNA: TGTGCCTGGAGTTCCGGGACAGGGCGTATAGGAGGGGAGCTGTTTTTT; CDR3: CAWSSGTGRIGGELFF; D: TRBD1; J: TRBJ2-2; V: TRBV30; size: .
DNA: TGTGCCAGCAGCCAAGGGGGGAGCGCCTACGAGCAGTACTTC; CDR3: CASSQGGSAYEQYF; D: .; J: TRBJ2-7; V: TRBV4-2; size: .
DNA: TGTGCCAGCAGCCAGACGGGGGCCCACCAGGAGACCCAGTACTTC; CDR3: CASSQTGAHQETQYF; D: .; J: TRBJ2-5; V: TRBV7-6; size: few
DNA: TGTGCCAGCAGCGTACAGGGCGGCATGCCCCAGCATTTT; CDR3: CASSVQGGMPQHF; D: .; J: TRBJ1-5; V: TRBV9; size: many
DNA: TGTGCCAGCAGTTACCAAGGGACTAGTTACACCGGGGAGCTGTTTTTT; CDR3: CASSYQGTSYTGELFF; D: TRBD2; J: TRBJ2-2; V: TRBV6-2/TRBV6-3; size: .
DNA: TGTGCCAGCCGACTAGCGGGAGGCCCTAGGGAGCAGTACTTC; CDR3: CASRLAGGPREQYF; D: TRBD2; J: TRBJ2-7; V: TRBV2; size: many
DNA: TGCGCCAGCAGTGGTCCGAGGACAGGCCCACGAGCTTTCTTT; CDR3: CASSGPRTGPRAFF; D: TRBD1; J: TRBJ1-1; V: TRBV10-1; size: many
DNA: TGTGCCAGCTCACCAAGCGCTTCCAATCCTAACTATGGCTACACCTTC; CDR3: CASSPSASNPNYGYTF; D: .; J: TRBJ1-2; V: TRBV18; size: few
DNA: TGTGCCACTGCGCGTGAGGGCGGCACTGAAGCTTTCTTT; CDR3: CATAREGGTEAFF; D: .; J: TRBJ1-1; V: TRBV15; size: many
DNA: TGTGCCACCAGCCGGGACAGGGTAGTCGAGCAGTACTTC; CDR3: CATSRDRVVEQYF; D: TRBD1; J: TRBJ2-7; V: TRBV15; size: many
DNA: TGTGCTAGTGGTTTGGTACAGCTGGGCTACACCTTC; CDR3: CASGLVQLGYTF; D: .; J: TRBJ1-2; V: TRBV12-5; size: few
DNA: TGTGCCAGCAGGGACGAAGGGTATGGCTACACCTTC; CDR3: CASRDEGYGYTF; D: .; J: TRBJ1-2; V: TRBV2; size: many
DNA: TGTGCCAGCAGTTTAGGGGACAGGAGCACAGATACGCAGTATTTT; CDR3: CASSLGDRSTDTQYF; D: TRBD1; J: TRBJ2-3; V: TRBV12-3/TRBV12-4; size: many
DNA: TGTGCCAGCAGCCCGTCGTCACTCTCCGAGCAGTACTTC; CDR3: CASSPSSLSEQYF; D: .; J: TRBJ2-7; V: TRBV11-2; size: many
DNA: TGTGCCACTCAACTCACAGGGGGTTCGTATGGGGCCAACGTCCTGACTTTC; CDR3: CATQLTGGSYGANVLTF; D: TRBD1; J: TRBJ2-6; V: TRBV19; size: few
DNA: TGTGCCAGCAGTGGACTAGCGGGAGTTGGCGAGCAGTACTTC; CDR3: CASSGLAGVGEQYF; D: TRBD2; J: TRBJ2-7; V: TRBV12-3/TRBV12-4; size: few
DNA: TGCGCCAGCAGCTTGGAGTGGGCCCAGTACTTC; CDR3: CASSLEWAQYF; D: .; J: TRBJ2-5; V: TRBV5-1; size: many
DNA: TGCAGTGCTTTGTCTCAGGGGGCTTGGCAGCCCCAGCATTTT; CDR3: CSALSQGAWQPQHF; D: TRBD1; J: TRBJ1-5; V: TRBV20-1; size: many
DNA: TGTGCCAGCAACCGGGACAGCGTCTATGGCTACACCTTC; CDR3: CASNRDSVYGYTF; D: TRBD1; J: TRBJ1-2; V: TRBV12-3/TRBV12-4; size: many
DNA: TGTGCCAGTAGTATCCTAGGCTCTGAAGCTTTCTTT; CDR3: CASSILGSEAFF; D: .; J: TRBJ1-1; V: TRBV19; size: many
DNA: TGTGCCAGCAGTTCCGGGACAGGGGGACGAAACTATGGCTACACCTTC; CDR3: CASSSGTGGRNYGYTF; D: TRBD1; J: TRBJ1-2; V: TRBV6-2/TRBV6-3; size: .